Following are 21 T cell receptor beta chains from one sample sequenced in a study of blood T cell repertoires in COVID-19. Assay: immunoSEQ multiplex PCR; the TCRdb copy retains only in-frame clones and omits some. In the table there are roughly 220,000 clones, 75% to 85% of which are singletons. The sample was peripheral blood. These receptors originate from a woman older than 75 with COVID-19, enrolled during active disease.

The chain is built from TRBV7-9 and TRBJ1-4; D unclear. The V end lost 3 bases, the J end lost 5 bases, and 7 bases lay between the germline ends. CDR3 length: 13 amino acids. Per germline, CDR1 SEHNR and CDR2 FQNEAQ (reference sequence). CDR3 nucleotides: TGTGCCAGCAGCTTCGGAGGGAATGAAAAACTGTTTTTT. It is translated as CASSFGGNEKLFF.

This rearrangement joins TRBV30 to TRBJ1-2, with D hard to call. With 2 bases removed from V and 5 bases from J, the gap between germline ends came to 9 bases. CDR1 is GTSNPN, CDR2 SVGIG, per germline (reference sequence). There are 12 residues in the CDR3. The CDR3 sequence: CAWSRSGYGYTF. The DNA of the CDR3 is TGTGCCTGGAGTCGATCGGGATATGGCTACACCTTC.

This clone showed up just a few times. V is TRBV5-6 and J is TRBJ2-7; D possibly corresponds to TRBD2 (5 bases). Germline CDR1 reads SGHDT; CDR2 reads YYEEEE. Between the trimmed V and J ends, which lost 2 bases and 1 base, there was a span of 10 bases. This CDR3 comprises 14 residues. The CDR3 nucleotides read TGTGCCAGCAGCTTCTTCGGGGAGTCCTACGAGCAGTACTTC. Amino acid sequence: CASSFFGESYEQYF.

The V and J genes are TRBV7-9 and TRBJ1-1; no firm D call. The ends were cut back, 2 bases at V and 5 bases at J, with 3 bases in the middle. The CDR3 is 11 amino acids. Germline-derived CDR1 and CDR2 are SEHNR and FQNEAQ (reference sequence). CDR3 DNA: TGTGCCAGCAGCTTACAGACTGAAGCTTTCTTT. It yields the protein CASSLQTEAFF. Full variable domain (outside the CDR3, taken from reference TRBV7-9 and TRBJ1-1): DTGVSQNPRHKITKRGQNVTFRCDPISEHNRLYWYRQTLGQGPEFLTYFQNEAQLEKSRLLSDRFSAERPKGSFSTLEIQRTEQGDSAMYLCASSLQTEAFFGQGTRLTVV.

With regard to this clone: This same CDR3 is encoded by further DNA sequences in the sample. CDR3: CSVEGGRETQYF. The CDR3 region has the DNA TGCAGCGTTGAGGGGGGGCGAGAGACCCAGTACTTC. The chain links TRBV29-1 to TRBJ2-5; D may be TRBD2 (7 bases). The CDR3 is 12 residues long. Germline assignment: CDR1 SQVTM and CDR2 ANQGSEA. Trimming shortened V by 3 bases and J by 4 bases, and 9 bases separated the two germline ends. The whole variable domain, remainder taken from reference TRBV29-1 and TRBJ2-5, is SAVISQKPSRDICQRGTSLTIQCQVDSQVTMMFWYRQQPGQSLTLIATANQGSEATYESGFVIDKFPISRPNLTFSTLTVSNMSPEDSSIYLCSVEGGRETQYFGPGTRLLVL.

This clone was recorded once. This rearrangement joins TRBV28 to TRBJ2-7; 8 nucleotides line up with TRBD2. Trimming cost V 5 bases and J 0 bases; bases outside gene matches: 9. Germline lookup yields CDR1 MDHEN and CDR2 SYDVKM. This CDR3 is built from 16 residues. CDR3 in amino acids: CASSEAGGRSSYEQYF. In nucleotides, the CDR3 is TGTGCCAGCAGTGAGGCGGGGGGCCGGAGCTCCTACGAGCAGTACTTC.

V usage is TRBV3-1 (or the pseudogene TRBV3-2) and J usage is TRBJ2-1, with 7 bases that match TRBD2. Germline V lookup: CDR1 LGHDT, CDR2 YNNKEL (reference sequence). The CDR3 covers 15 residues. V shed 1 base and J 9 bases; nucleotides not matched to a gene: 9. The CDR3 reads CASSQVVRESGEQFF. CDR3 DNA sequence: TGTGCCAGCAGCCAAGTAGTGCGGGAGTCGGGTGAGCAGTTCTTC.

V is TRBV18 and J is TRBJ2-7, with 8 bases fitting TRBD1. The CDR3 runs to 16 residues. With 3 bases clipped from V and 4 bases from J, the junction kept 11 bases outside the gene matches. From germline, CDR1 is KGHSH and CDR2 LQKENI. The CDR3 coding sequence is TGTGCCAGCTCACCGACGGACAGGGCAATAACGTACGAGCAGTACTTC. This encodes CASSPTDRAITYEQYF.

The chain has TRBV2 and TRBJ1-4; a possible D gene is TRBD1 (5 bases). The CDR3 has 12 residues. The V gene's germline CDR1 is SNHLY and CDR2 FYNNEI. V dropped 7 bases and J dropped 4 bases, with 7 bases sitting between them. In DNA, the CDR3 is TGTGCCAGCAACAGGCGTAATGAAAAACTGTTTTTT. This translates into CASNRRNEKLFF.

The rearrangement joins TRBV6-2 or TRBV6-3 to TRBJ1-2; 7 bases are shared with TRBD1. The V gene end was trimmed by 4 bases and the J gene end by 7 bases; junction bases not matched to a gene: 12. CDR1 and CDR2 (germline): MNHEY, SVGEGT. The length of the CDR3 is 15 residues. CDR3 bases: TGTGCCAGCAGTTCCAGAGAGGGGGCGTCGGCTGGCTACACCTTC. Protein sequence: CASSSREGASAGYTF.

V usage is TRBV6-5 and J usage is TRBJ1-4, with a tentative D call TRBD1 (6 bases). The germline V gene encodes CDR1 MNHEY and CDR2 SVGAGI. Trimming left V 6 bases short and J 5 bases short, with 10 bases between. This CDR3 comprises 13 residues. The CDR3, as DNA: TGTGCCAGCAGGGACAGTCAGAATGAAAAACTGTTTTTT. Its translation: CASRDSQNEKLFF.

The chain has TRBV7-9 and TRBJ2-1, with D perhaps TRBD1 (6 bases). Germline assignment: CDR1 SEHNR and CDR2 FQNEAQ (reference sequence). The CDR3 covers 13 residues. Trimming removed 3 bases from V and 4 bases from J, with 7 bases in between. The CDR3 loop reads CASSFTGYNEQFF. CDR3 DNA sequence: TGTGCCAGCAGCTTTACAGGGTACAATGAGCAGTTCTTC.

The V and J genes are TRBV15 and TRBJ2-7; tentatively, D is TRBD2 (6 bases). V lost 1 base to trimming and J lost 0 bases, with 7 bases between them. The length of the CDR3 is 14 residues. Germline values: CDR1 LNHNV, CDR2 YYDKDF (reference sequence). CDR3 in amino acids: CATSRGGISYEQYF. For the CDR3, the DNA is TGTGCCACCAGCAGAGGCGGGATCTCCTACGAGCAGTACTTC.

The rearrangement links TRBV19 to TRBJ2-1, with D perhaps matching TRBD2 (5 bases). There are 15 residues in the CDR3. Germline CDR1 LNHDA, CDR2 SQIVND (reference sequence). Trimming left V 7 bases short and J 3 bases short, with 16 bases between. The CDR3 spells CASNFGGGNYNEQFF. The CDR3, as DNA: TGTGCCAGTAACTTCGGCGGAGGAAACTACAATGAGCAGTTCTTC.

The genes are TRBV6-1 and TRBJ1-5; 7 bases agree with TRBD1. This CDR3 comprises 15 residues. V lost 0 bases, J lost 9 bases, and 8 bases stayed unmatched. Germline CDR1 reads MNHNS; CDR2 reads SASEGT. CDR3 in amino acids: CASSEARDRQGPQHF. DNA for the CDR3: TGTGCCAGCAGTGAAGCCCGGGATAGACAGGGGCCCCAGCATTTT.

This chain links TRBV18 with TRBJ1-1; no clear D. There are 15 residues in the CDR3. Trimming took off 2 bases at V and 6 bases at J, with 16 bases between the two ends. From germline, CDR1 is KGHSH and CDR2 LQKENI. The CDR3 DNA sequence: TGTGCCAGCTCACCAACGGTGCTTGGAGGGCCTGAAGCTTTCTTT. Its translation: CASSPTVLGGPEAFF.

This clone was detected once. The V gene is TRBV5-4, the J gene TRBJ2-3, with a possible D match to TRBD2 (7 bases). CDR1 SGHNT and CDR2 YYREEE come from the germline V gene (reference sequence). V shed 2 bases and J shed 1 base, with 11 bases lying between them. This CDR3 is 15 amino acids long. CDR3 sequence: CASSFGGQRTDTQYF. Written as DNA, the CDR3 is TGTGCCAGCAGCTTCGGGGGGCAGCGCACAGATACGCAGTATTTT. Looking up the rest from reference TRBV5-4 and TRBJ2-3 gives the full variable domain: ETGVTQSPTHLIKTRGQQVTLRCSSQSGHNTVSWYQQALGQGPQFIFQYYREEENGRGNFPPRFSGLQFPNYSSELNVNALELDDSALYLCASSFGGQRTDTQYFGPGTRLTVL.

The chain links TRBV12-3 or TRBV12-4 to TRBJ1-5; 7 nucleotides align to TRBD1. CDR3 length: 13 amino acids. V dropped 6 bases and J dropped 7; count of bases not matched to a gene: 6. The CDR3 DNA follows: TGTGCCAGCAGCCTGGGACAGATACAGCCCCAGCATTTT. It is translated as CASSLGQIQPQHF.

This clone was observed a handful of times. The CDR3 DNA follows: TGTGCCAGCTCCCGGGGAGCTAACTATGGCTACACCTTC. It specifies CASSRGANYGYTF. This sequence joins TRBV12-3 or TRBV12-4 and TRBJ1-2; no definite D call. V was pared by 8 bases and J by 0 bases, with 10 bases between. The CDR3 loop spans 13 amino acids.

The chain links TRBV5-1 to TRBJ2-4; tentative D call: TRBD1 (6 bases). From germline, CDR1 is SGHRS and CDR2 YFSETQ. V was shortened by 4 bases and J by 0 bases, with 11 bases between the two germline ends. The CDR3 extends over 15 amino acids. In nucleotides, the CDR3 is TGCGCCAGCAGCCCCGGACAGTTAGCCAAAAACATTCAGTACTTC. It yields the protein CASSPGQLAKNIQYF.

The rearrangement uses TRBV2 and TRBJ1-5; unclear D gene. Trimming stripped 4 bases from V and 7 bases from J, with 14 bases between. This CDR3 region has 14 residues. Per the germline V gene, CDR1 is SNHLY and CDR2 is FYNNEI. The CDR3 spells CASSGAGARQPQHF. In DNA, the CDR3 is TGTGCCAGCAGTGGGGCGGGAGCTAGGCAGCCCCAGCATTTT.